These T cell receptor beta chains were read from a single sample in a study of patients and donors after allogeneic stem cell transplantation. TCRdb reprocessed the RT-PCR reads via MiXCR and lists one record per CDR3 protein. The table lists under 200,000 distinct CDR3 sequences, about 32% of them singletons. The specimen was blood, either unsorted or a sorted T cell fraction (not recorded which). The receptors come from a human donor who was either an allogeneic HSCT recipient or a stem cell or donor lymphocyte infusion donor (not recorded which). It is not recorded whose cells these are; they may come from a transplant donor. Each CDR3 is given with its conserved first and last residue. The D gene is left open where the match is weak. Clone size is given for some rows only: seen once, a few or many times, or a class if the clone is expanded.

J,size,D,V,CDR3,DNA
TRBJ1-4,NA,NA,TRBV7-8,CASSLTPDVGVRGEKLFF,TGTGCCAGCAGCTTAACCCCAGACGTAGGCGTTAGGGGAGAAAAACTGTTTTTT
TRBJ2-7,NA,NA,TRBV7-9,CASSRSGTEFSYEQYF,TGTGCCAGCAGCCGTAGCGGGACAGAGTTCTCCTACGAGCAGTACTTC
TRBJ1-1,many,NA,TRBV11-2,CASSLAHPNTEAFF,TGTGCCAGCAGCTTAGCACACCCGAACACTGAAGCTTTCTTT
TRBJ1-5,few,NA,TRBV4-2,CASSQRQDNQPQHF,TGTGCCAGCAGCCAACGGCAGGACAATCAGCCCCAGCATTTT
TRBJ2-7,NA,TRBD2,TRBV29-1,CSVGPSGRVHEQYF,TGCAGCGTTGGGCCTAGCGGGAGGGTCCACGAGCAGTACTTC
TRBJ2-7,NA,NA,TRBV20-1,CSASAAYEQYF,TGCAGTGCTAGTGCGGCCTACGAGCAGTACTTC
TRBJ1-5,few,NA,TRBV30,CAWARLREEPQHF,TGTGCCTGGGCTAGACTACGTGAGGAGCCCCAGCATTTT
TRBJ2-7,once,TRBD2,TRBV20-1,CSARDPATSADSYEQYF,TGCAGTGCTAGAGACCCCGCGACTAGCGCCGACTCCTACGAGCAGTACTTC
TRBJ2-5,NA,NA,TRBV29-1,CSVGVGQDTQYF,TGCAGCGTTGGGGTAGGCCAAGATACCCAGTACTTC
TRBJ2-3,NA,TRBD2,TRBV10-3,CAISNRGADTQYF,TGTGCCATCAGTAACCGGGGGGCAGATACGCAGTATTTT
TRBJ2-1,NA,TRBD1,TRBV29-1,CSSGGTGGIEFF,TGCAGCAGTGGCGGGACAGGGGGTATAGAGTTCTTC
TRBJ1-1,NA,NA,TRBV2,CASSEQGGTEAFF,TGTGCCAGCAGTGAACAAGGGGGTACTGAAGCTTTCTTT
TRBJ2-1,NA,NA,TRBV10-3,CAISAPSLGRGHNEQFF,TGTGCCATCAGTGCCCCCTCCTTAGGGCGCGGGCACAATGAGCAGTTCTTC
TRBJ2-3,NA,TRBD1,TRBV20-1,CSATGQGNPDTQYF,TGCAGTGCTACGGGACAGGGCAACCCAGATACGCAGTATTTT
TRBJ1-4,many,NA,TRBV12-3/TRBV12-4,CASSFFAGEAKLFF,TGTGCCAGCAGTTTTTTTGCCGGGGAGGCAAAACTGTTTTTT
TRBJ2-1,NA,NA,TRBV4-3,CASSQDLDNEQFF,TGCGCCAGCAGCCAAGATCTCGACAATGAGCAGTTCTTC
TRBJ2-2,NA,NA,TRBV5-6,CASSQTGAGELFF,TGTGCCAGCAGCCAGACCGGCGCCGGGGAGCTGTTTTTT
TRBJ1-6,few,NA,TRBV12-5,CASGLNSPLHF,TGTGCTAGTGGTTTAAATTCACCCCTCCACTTT